This T cell receptor (beta chain) derives from a study of blood T cell repertoires in COVID-19. TCRdb's table, derived via immunoSEQ multiplex PCR, lists solely in-frame clones and lacks some. The table includes a few hundred thousand clones, 70% to 90% detected once. Trimming cost V 4 bases and J 5 bases, with 9 bases left between them. The CDR3 extends over 12 amino acids. Per the germline V gene, CDR1 is KGHSH and CDR2 is LQKENI. The chain employs TRBV18 and TRBJ2-7; D perhaps matches TRBD2 (5 bases). The sequenced sample was PBMCs or T cells enriched from blood (not recorded which). The sequence was collected from a woman aged 40 to 50 with acute COVID-19. CDR3 loop: CASSLTRNEQYF. DNA for the CDR3: TGTGCCAGCTCACTCACTAGGAACGAGCAGTACTTC.